This T cell receptor (beta chain) originates from a study of cytomegalovirus exposure and HLA in healthy donors. Broader study findings: In a later analysis, at a false discovery rate of 0.05, roughly 17,000 TCR beta sequences were associated with HLA alleles.

As for this clone: The antigen remains unidentified.

In the PCR, 60 Vbeta and 13 Jbeta primers were used. The protocol was immunoSEQ multiplex PCR, while the TCRdb copy is restricted to in-frame clones and leaves out a portion. This sample has approximately 110,000 clones, with 70% found just once. The germline CDR1 and CDR2 sequences are SGHRS and YFSETQ. This CDR3 comprises 14 residues. The V and J ends lost 0 bases and 2 bases respectively, with 8 bases between them. The receptor comes from a man aged 30 to 39 in good health and CMV-seropositive. The sample was PBMCs. This sequence joins TRBV5-1 and TRBJ1-1; D may be TRBD1 (6 bases). The CDR3 DNA sequence: TGCGCCAGCAGCTTGGGACAGGCAAACACTGAAGCTTTCTTT. Amino acids: CASSLGQANTEAFF.